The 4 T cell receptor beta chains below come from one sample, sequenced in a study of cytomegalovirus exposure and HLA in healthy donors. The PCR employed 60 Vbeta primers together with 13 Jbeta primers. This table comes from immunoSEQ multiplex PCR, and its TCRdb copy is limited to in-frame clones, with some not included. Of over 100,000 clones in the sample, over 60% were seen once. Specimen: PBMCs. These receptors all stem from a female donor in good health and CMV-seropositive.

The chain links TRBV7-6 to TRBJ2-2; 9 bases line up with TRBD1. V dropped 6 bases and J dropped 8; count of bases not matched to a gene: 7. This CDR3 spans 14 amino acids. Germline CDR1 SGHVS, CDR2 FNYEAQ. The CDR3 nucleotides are TGTGCCAGCAGGGGACAGGGTTTTTCAGGGGAGCTGTTTTTT. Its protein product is CASRGQGFSGELFF.

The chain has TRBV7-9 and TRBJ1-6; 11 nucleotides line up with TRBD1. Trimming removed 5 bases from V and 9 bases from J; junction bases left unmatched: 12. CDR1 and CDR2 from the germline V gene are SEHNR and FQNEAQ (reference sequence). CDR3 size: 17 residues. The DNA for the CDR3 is TGTGCCAGCAGCCGAGGGACAGGGGGAGGATTTAGTTCACCCCTCCACTTT. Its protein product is CASSRGTGGGFSSPLHF.

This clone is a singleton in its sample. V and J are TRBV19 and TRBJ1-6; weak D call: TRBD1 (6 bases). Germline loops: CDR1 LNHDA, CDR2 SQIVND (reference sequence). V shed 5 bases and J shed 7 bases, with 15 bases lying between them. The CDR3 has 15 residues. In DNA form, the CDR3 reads TGTGCCAGTAGTTCTGGCCAGGGGCCCAATTCACCCCTCCACTTT. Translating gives CASSSGQGPNSPLHF.

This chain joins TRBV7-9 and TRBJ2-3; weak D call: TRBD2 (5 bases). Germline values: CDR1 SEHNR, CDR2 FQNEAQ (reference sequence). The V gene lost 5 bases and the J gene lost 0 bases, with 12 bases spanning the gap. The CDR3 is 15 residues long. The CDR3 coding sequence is TGTGCCAGCAGCGCGAGGGTGGGGAGCACAGATACGCAGTATTTT. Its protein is CASSARVGSTDTQYF. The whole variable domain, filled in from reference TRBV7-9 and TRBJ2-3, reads DTGVSQNPRHKITKRGQNVTFRCDPISEHNRLYWYRQTLGQGPEFLTYFQNEAQLEKSRLLSDRFSAERPKGSFSTLEIQRTEQGDSAMYLCASSARVGSTDTQYFGPGTRLTVL.